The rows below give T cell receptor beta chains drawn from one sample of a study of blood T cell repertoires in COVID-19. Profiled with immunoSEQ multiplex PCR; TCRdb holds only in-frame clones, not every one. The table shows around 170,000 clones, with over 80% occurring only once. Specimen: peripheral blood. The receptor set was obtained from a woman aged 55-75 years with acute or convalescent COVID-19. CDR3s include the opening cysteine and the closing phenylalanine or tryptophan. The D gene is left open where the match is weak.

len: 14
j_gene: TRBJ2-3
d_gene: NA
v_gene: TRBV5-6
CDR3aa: CASSFREGADTQYF

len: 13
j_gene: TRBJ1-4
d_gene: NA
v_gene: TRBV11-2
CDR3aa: CASSLAYSEKLFF

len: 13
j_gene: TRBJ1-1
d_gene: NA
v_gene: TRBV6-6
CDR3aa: CASSHQANTEAFF

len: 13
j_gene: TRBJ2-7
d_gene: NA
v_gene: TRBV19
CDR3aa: CASSGRTDLQQYF

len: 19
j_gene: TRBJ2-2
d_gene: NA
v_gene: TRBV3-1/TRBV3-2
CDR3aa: CASSHRLGGAPEGTGELFF

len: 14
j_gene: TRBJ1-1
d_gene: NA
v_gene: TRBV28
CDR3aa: CASSSPFMNTEAFF

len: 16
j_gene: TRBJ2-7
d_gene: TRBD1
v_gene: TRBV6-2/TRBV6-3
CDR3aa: CASSLLGTGGAYEQYF

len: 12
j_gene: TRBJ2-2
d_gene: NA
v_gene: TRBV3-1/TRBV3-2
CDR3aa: CASSQAAGELFF

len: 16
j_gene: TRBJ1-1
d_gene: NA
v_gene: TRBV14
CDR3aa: CASRPEPQGRITEAFF

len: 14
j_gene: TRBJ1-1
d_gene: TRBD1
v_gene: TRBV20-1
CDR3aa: CSASHRGSVPEAFF

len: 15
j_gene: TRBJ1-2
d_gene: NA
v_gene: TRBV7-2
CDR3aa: CASSALRQALYGYTF

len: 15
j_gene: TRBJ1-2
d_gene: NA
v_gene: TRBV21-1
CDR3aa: CASSKETAANYGYTF

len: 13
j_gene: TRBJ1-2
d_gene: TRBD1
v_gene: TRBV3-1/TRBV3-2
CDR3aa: CASSQGQGGGYTF

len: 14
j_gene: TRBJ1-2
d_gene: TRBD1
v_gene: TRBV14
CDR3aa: CASSPGQGWEGYTF

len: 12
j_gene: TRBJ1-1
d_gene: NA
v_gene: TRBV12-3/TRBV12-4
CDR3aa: CASSLSNTEAFF

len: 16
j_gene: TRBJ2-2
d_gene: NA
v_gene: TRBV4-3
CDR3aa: CASSQGLNLNTGELFF

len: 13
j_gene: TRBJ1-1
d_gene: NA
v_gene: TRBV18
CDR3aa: CASSPLENTEAFF

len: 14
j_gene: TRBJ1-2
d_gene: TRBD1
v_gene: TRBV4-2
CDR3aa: CASSQETGDYGYTF

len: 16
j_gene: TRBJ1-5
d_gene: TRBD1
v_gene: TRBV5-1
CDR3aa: CASSLGGDSRNQPQHF

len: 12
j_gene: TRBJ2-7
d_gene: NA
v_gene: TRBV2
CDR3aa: CASSFSSYEQYF

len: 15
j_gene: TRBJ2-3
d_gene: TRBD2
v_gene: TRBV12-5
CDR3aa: CASGMTAGGPYTQYF

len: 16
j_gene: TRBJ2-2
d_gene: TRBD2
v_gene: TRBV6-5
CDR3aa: CASSFEAGTPAGELFF